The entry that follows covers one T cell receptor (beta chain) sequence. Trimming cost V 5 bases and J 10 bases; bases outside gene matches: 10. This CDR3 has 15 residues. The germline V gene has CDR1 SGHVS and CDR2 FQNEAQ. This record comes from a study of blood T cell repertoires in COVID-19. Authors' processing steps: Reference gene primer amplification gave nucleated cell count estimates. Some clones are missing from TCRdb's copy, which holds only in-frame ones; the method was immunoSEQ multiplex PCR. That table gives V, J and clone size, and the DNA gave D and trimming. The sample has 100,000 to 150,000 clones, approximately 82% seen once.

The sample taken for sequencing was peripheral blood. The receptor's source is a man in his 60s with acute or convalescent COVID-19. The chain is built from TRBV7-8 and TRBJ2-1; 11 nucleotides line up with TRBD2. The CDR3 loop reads CASSLGVAGGPEQFF. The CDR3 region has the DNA TGTGCCAGCAGCCTAGGGGTAGCGGGAGGGCCAGAGCAGTTCTTC.